The clone carrying this T cell receptor beta chain was detected only a few times. Its target is unknown. It was with a sample-barcoded 5' primer and a J-beta primer mix that a second PCR of roughly 7 to 12 cycles was run. TCRdb processed the 5' RACE reads anew with MiXCR; each CDR3 protein has one entry. The sample holds about 730,000 distinct CDR3 sequences; 40% to 45% are singletons and the top ten take roughly 20%. Drawn from each donor were 9 to 10 milliliters of peripheral blood. Total RNA extraction produced at least 5.5 micrograms (per sample) for the study. The data are from a study of blood T cells in healthy people across ages. The study, taken as a whole, reports: The study could not conclusively compare naive and antigen-experienced cells, given its unsorted PBMCs. Long-lived and aged donors differed, with more naive CD4+ cells and higher diversity in the long-lived.

CDR3 size: 15 residues. The trim removed 0 bases at V and 1 base at J, leaving 0 bases unmatched. Looked up from germline, CDR1 is LGHDT and CDR2 is YNNKEL (reference sequence). The chain combines TRBV3-1 with TRBJ2-3; 8 bases fit TRBD2. Sequencing input: blood. The clonotype originates from a woman between 55 and 75 years old in good health. The chain's CDR3 is CASSQEGLGTDTQYF. DNA for the CDR3: TGTGCCAGCAGCCAAGAGGGACTAGGCACAGATACGCAGTATTTT.